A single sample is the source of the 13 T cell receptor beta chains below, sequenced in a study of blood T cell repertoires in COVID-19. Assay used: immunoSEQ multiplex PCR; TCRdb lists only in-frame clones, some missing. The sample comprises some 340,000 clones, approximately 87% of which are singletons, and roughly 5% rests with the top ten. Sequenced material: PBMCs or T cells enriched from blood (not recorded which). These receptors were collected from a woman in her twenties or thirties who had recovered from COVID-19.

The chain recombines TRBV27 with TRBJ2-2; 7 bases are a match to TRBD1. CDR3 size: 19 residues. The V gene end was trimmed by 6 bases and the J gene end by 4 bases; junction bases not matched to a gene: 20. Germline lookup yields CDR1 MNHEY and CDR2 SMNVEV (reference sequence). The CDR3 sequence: CASRPQGQALRRGTGELFF. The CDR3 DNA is TGTGCCAGCAGACCTCAAGGACAGGCCCTTCGACGTGGCACCGGGGAGCTGTTTTTT.

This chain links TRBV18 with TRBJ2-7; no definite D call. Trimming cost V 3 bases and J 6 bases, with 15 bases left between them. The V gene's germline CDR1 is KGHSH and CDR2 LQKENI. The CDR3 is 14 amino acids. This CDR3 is CASSPPSSLGEQYF. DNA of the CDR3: TGTGCCAGCTCACCCCCATCCTCTCTAGGCGAGCAGTACTTC.

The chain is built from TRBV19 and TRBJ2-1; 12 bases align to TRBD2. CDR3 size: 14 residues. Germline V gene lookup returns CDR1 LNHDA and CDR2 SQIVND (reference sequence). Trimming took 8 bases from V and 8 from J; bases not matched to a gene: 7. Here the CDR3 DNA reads TGTGCCAGTTCTAGCGGGGGGGGCCCCGATGAGCAGTTCTTC. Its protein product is CASSSGGGPDEQFF.

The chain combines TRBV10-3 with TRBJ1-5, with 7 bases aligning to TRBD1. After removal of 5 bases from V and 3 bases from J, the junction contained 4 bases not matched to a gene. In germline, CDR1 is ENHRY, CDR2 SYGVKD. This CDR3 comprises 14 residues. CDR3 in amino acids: CAISRQGDNQPQHF. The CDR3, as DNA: TGTGCCATCAGTCGACAGGGAGACAATCAGCCCCAGCATTTT.

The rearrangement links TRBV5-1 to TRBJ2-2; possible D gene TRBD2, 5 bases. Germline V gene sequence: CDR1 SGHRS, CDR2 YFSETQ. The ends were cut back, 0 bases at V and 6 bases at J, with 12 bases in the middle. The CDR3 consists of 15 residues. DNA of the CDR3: TGCGCCAGCAGCTTGGAAGGGCCTAGCCCCGGGGAGCTGTTTTTT. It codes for CASSLEGPSPGELFF.

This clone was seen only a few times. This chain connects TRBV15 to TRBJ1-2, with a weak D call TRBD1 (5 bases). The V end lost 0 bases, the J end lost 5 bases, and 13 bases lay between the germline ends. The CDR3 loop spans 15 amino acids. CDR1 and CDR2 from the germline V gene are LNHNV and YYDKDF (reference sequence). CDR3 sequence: CATSRDLGRPYGYTF. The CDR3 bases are TGTGCCACCAGCAGAGATCTGGGGCGTCCATATGGCTACACCTTC. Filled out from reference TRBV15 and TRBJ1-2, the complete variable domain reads DAMVIQNPRYQVTQFGKPVTLSCSQTLNHNVMYWYQQKSSQAPKLLFHYYDKDFNNEADTPDNFQSRRPNTSFCFLDIRSPGLGDTAMYLCATSRDLGRPYGYTFGSGTRLTVV.

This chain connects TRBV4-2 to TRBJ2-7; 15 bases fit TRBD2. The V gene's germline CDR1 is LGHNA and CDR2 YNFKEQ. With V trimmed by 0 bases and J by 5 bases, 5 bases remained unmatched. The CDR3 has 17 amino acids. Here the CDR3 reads CASSQEGLAGGLNEQYF. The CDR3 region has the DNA TGTGCCAGCAGCCAAGAAGGACTAGCGGGGGGGCTGAACGAGCAGTACTTC.

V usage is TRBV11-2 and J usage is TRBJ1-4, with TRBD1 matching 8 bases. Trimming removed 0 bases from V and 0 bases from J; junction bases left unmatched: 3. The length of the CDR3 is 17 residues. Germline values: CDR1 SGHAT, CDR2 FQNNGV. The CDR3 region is CASSLEVRGPTNEKLFF. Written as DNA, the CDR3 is TGTGCCAGCAGCTTAGAGGTCAGGGGGCCAACTAATGAAAAACTGTTTTTT.

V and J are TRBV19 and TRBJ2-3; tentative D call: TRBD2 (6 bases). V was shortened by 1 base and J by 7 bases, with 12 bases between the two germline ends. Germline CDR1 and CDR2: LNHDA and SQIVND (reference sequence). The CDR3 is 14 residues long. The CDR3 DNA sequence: TGTGCCAGTAGTATAGGACTAGAAGCGAATACGCAGTATTTT. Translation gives CASSIGLEANTQYF.

CDR3 sequence reads: CASSLAPGVLDEQFF. In DNA, the CDR3 is TGTGCCAGCAGCTTAGCGCCAGGGGTTCTCGATGAGCAGTTCTTC. The chain carries TRBV7-6 and TRBJ2-1; weak D call: TRBD1 (6 bases). The V end was cut by 0 bases, the J end by 8 bases, with 14 bases between. Germline-derived CDR1 and CDR2 are SGHVS and FNYEAQ. The length of the CDR3 is 15 residues. Supplemented by reference TRBV7-6 and TRBJ2-1, the full variable domain reads GAGVSQSPRYKVTKRGQDVALRCDPISGHVSLYWYRQALGQGPEFLTYFNYEAQQDKSGLPNDRFSAERPEGSISTLTIQRTEQRDSAMYRCASSLAPGVLDEQFFGPGTRLTVL.

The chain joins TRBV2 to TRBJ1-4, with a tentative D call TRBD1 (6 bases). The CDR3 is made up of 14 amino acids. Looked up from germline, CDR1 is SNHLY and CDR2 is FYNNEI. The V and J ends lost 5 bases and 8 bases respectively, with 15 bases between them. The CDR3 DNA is TGTGCCAGCAGTAGTCAGGGGAGCGACGAAAAACTGTTTTTT. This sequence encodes CASSSQGSDEKLFF.

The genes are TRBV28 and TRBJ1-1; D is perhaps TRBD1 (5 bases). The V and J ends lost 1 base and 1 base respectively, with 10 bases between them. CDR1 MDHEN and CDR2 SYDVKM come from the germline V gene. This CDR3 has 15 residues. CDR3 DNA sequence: TGTGCCAGCAGTTTATCTCGGACAACGAACACTGAAGCTTTCTTT. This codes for CASSLSRTTNTEAFF.

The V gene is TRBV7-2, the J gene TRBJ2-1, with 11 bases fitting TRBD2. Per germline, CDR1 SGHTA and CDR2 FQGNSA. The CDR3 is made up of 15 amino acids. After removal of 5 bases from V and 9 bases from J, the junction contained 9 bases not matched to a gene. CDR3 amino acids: CASSPLAGGDGEQFF. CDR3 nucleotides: TGTGCCAGCAGCCCGCTAGCGGGGGGAGATGGTGAGCAGTTCTTC.